This TCR beta chain was found in a study of early T cells in non-severe SARS-CoV-2 infection. Overall study: Sequencing of unsorted whole blood was done on bulk RNA, leaving chains unpaired.

The germline V and J ends were trimmed by 4 bases and 5 bases, with 16 bases remaining between them. Germline CDR1 reads SGHNT; CDR2 reads YYREEE (reference sequence). The CDR3 runs to 14 residues. The sample holds many counts of this clonotype. Individual cDNA molecules were tagged with unique molecular identifiers, the study reported. From the 5' RACE reads, TCRdb called clonotypes with MiXCR, one entry per CDR3 protein. The data contain approximately 49,000 distinct CDR3 sequences, about 11% of them singletons. The chain employs TRBV5-4 and TRBJ2-7; D gene unclear. This receptor was obtained from an adult who was a healthcare worker with PCR-confirmed SARS-CoV-2 infection or an uninfected control (not recorded which). The sample taken for sequencing was whole blood. In nucleotides, the CDR3 is TGTGCCAGCAGCATGGGTTTTACTATGAACGAGCAGTACTTC. Its protein product is CASSMGFTMNEQYF.